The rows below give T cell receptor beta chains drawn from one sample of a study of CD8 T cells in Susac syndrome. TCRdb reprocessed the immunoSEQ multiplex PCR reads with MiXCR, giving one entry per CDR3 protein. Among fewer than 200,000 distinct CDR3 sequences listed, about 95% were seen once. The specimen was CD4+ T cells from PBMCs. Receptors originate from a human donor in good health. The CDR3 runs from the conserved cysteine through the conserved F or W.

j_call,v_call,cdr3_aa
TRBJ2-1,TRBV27,CASSPQGVSSYNEQFF
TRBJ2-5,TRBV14,CASSNKRTSGKETQYF
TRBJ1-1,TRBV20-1,CSASGAGRVKTEAFF
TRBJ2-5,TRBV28,CASSPGGVETQYF
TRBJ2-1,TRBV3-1,CASTLEGEQFF
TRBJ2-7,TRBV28,CASSPGTLPYEQYF
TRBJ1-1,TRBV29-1,CSVTTPQGNTEAFF
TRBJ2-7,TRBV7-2,CASRSPGHEQYF
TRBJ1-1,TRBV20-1,CSARRQGLMNTEAFF
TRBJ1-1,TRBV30,CAWSSRDEAFF
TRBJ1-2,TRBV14,CASSQLARGGYTF
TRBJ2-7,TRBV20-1,CSARRSGRSSYEQYF
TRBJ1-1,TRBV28,CASRDGGYTEAFF
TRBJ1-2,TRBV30,CAWNPGTNYGYTF
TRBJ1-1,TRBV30,CAWDDRPNTEAFF
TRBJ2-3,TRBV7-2,CASSPLLAGGDTQYF